Listed here are 26 T cell receptor beta chains from one sample, sequenced in a study of human T cells and chemical hapten exposure. Time point meaning: patch test 1, 2 weeks after DPC sensitization. Noted treatment: therapeutic diphenylcyclopropenone sensitization with weekly scalp DPC. MiXCR, applied by TCRdb to the RACE reads, yields one record per CDR3 protein. In the table there are some 87,000 distinct CDR3 sequences, 10% of which are singletons. The sequencing used whole blood, collected in connection with sensitization to the hapten diphenylcyclopropenone (DPC). The receptors originated from a woman aged 50 to 60 with alopecia areata. Some clones in this sample may be carry-over from other donors' samples.

This clonotype was detected ten times or more. The chain employs TRBV7-2 and TRBJ2-2; the D is unclear. Trimming shortened V by 6 bases and J by 6 bases, and 5 bases separated the two germline ends. CDR3 size: 11 residues. The V gene's germline CDR1 is SGHTA and CDR2 FQGNSA. Written as DNA, the CDR3 is TGTGCCAGCAGTTTCCCCGGGGAGCTGTTTTTT. Amino acid sequence: CASSFPGELFF.

This clonotype was recorded a few times. The CDR3 DNA reads as TGTGCCAGCAGCTTGGATTCAGATAAGCACACTGAAGCTTTCTTT. This translates into CASSLDSDKHTEAFF. This sequence joins TRBV11-3 and TRBJ1-1, with D unresolved. This CDR3 spans 15 amino acids. CDR1 SGHNT and CDR2 YENEEA come from the germline V gene. The V end lost 3 bases, the J end lost 3 bases, and 14 bases lay between the germline ends.

This chain joins TRBV20-1 and TRBJ1-1; D is uncertain. Deletions cut 3 bases from V and 1 base from J, with 6 bases between. Germline V gene sequence: CDR1 DFQATT, CDR2 SNEGSKA (reference sequence). The CDR3 runs 12 residues. CDR3 protein: CSASRQNTEAFF. The CDR3 region has the DNA TGCAGTGCTAGCAGGCAGAACACTGAAGCTTTCTTT.

The chain links TRBV4-1 to TRBJ2-1; 8 bases match TRBD2. Trimming took 4 bases from V and 3 from J; bases not matched to a gene: 8. Looked up from germline, CDR1 is MGHRA and CDR2 is YSYEKL. This CDR3 is 16 amino acids long. The CDR3 region has the DNA TGCGCCAGCAGCCCTCAACTAGCGGATATCTACAATGAGCAGTTCTTC. Residues: CASSPQLADIYNEQFF.

This chain uses TRBV5-8 with TRBJ2-2; D may correspond to TRBD1 or TRBD2 (5 bases each). V lost 3 bases to trimming and J lost 0 bases, with 9 bases between them. Germline values: CDR1 SGHTS, CDR2 YDEGEE. This CDR3 is built from 15 residues. CDR3 DNA sequence: TGTGCCAGCAGCTCCGGGACGGCGAACACCGGGGAGCTGTTTTTT. As protein: CASSSGTANTGELFF.

V usage is TRBV3-1 and J usage is TRBJ1-1; D gene ambiguous. The germline V and J ends were trimmed by 1 base and 5 bases, with 5 bases remaining between them. The CDR3 is 12 residues long. Germline V CDR1 and CDR2: LGHDT, YNNKEL (reference sequence). The CDR3: CASSQVRTEAFF. The CDR3 DNA reads TGTGCCAGCAGCCAAGTGAGGACTGAAGCTTTCTTT.

The chain recombines TRBV20-1 with TRBJ2-1; 8 bases fit TRBD2. The CDR3 runs 14 residues. Per germline, CDR1 DFQATT and CDR2 SNEGSKA (reference sequence). V gave up 3 bases and J gave up 6 bases; unmatched junction bases: 7. The CDR3 coding sequence is TGCAGTGCTAGTTGGCTAGCGGGTCCCAATGAGCAGTTCTTC. The encoded protein is CSASWLAGPNEQFF.

This sequence joins TRBV20-1 and TRBJ2-1; a weak D match, TRBD2 (6 bases). The V gene lost 0 bases and the J gene lost 2 bases, with 11 bases spanning the gap. Germline-derived CDR1 and CDR2 are DFQATT and SNEGSKA (reference sequence). The CDR3 is 15 amino acids. The DNA of the CDR3 is TGCAGTGCTAGAGATCAGAGCGGGCCCTACAATGAGCAGTTCTTC. Amino acids: CSARDQSGPYNEQFF.

This sequence joins TRBV7-6 and TRBJ1-1; D uncertain. Germline values: CDR1 SGHVS, CDR2 FNYEAQ. The germline V and J ends were trimmed by 1 base and 6 bases, with 9 bases remaining between them. This CDR3 has 13 amino acids. The CDR3 sequence: CASSLGTKPEAFF. The CDR3 bases are TGTGCCAGCAGCTTAGGGACTAAACCTGAAGCTTTCTTT.

This clonotype was counted only a few times. The rearrangement joins TRBV5-1 to TRBJ2-3; maybe TRBD2 (5 bases). The CDR3 sequence is 13 residues long. Trimming took 5 bases from V and 4 from J, leaving 11 bases between them. From germline, CDR1 is SGHRS and CDR2 YFSETQ. The chain's CDR3 is CASRLSAADTQYF. The DNA for the CDR3 is TGCGCCAGCAGGCTCTCAGCGGCAGATACGCAGTATTTT.

V usage is TRBV6-5 and J usage is TRBJ1-1, with D perhaps TRBD1 (6 bases). V dropped 5 bases and J dropped 0 bases, with 10 bases sitting between them. CDR1 is MNHEY, CDR2 SVGAGI, per germline. The CDR3 extends over 14 amino acids. The CDR3 DNA sequence: TGTGCCAGCAGTAGGGGGGGAATGAACACTGAAGCTTTCTTT. Protein: CASSRGGMNTEAFF.

This clonotype showed up just a few times. The chain links TRBV9 to TRBJ1-5; tentatively, D is TRBD1 (5 bases). There are 14 residues in the CDR3. Trimming took 2 bases from V and 4 from J, leaving 10 bases between them. Per the germline V gene, CDR1 is SGDLS and CDR2 is YYNGEE. The CDR3 DNA reads TGTGCCAGCAGCGTGGGGGGAAGGAATCAGCCCCAGCATTTT. Amino acids: CASSVGGRNQPQHF.

Only a few counts were recorded for this clonotype. The chain uses TRBV24-1 and TRBJ2-2; 12 bases line up with TRBD2. The CDR3 sequence is 18 residues long. The V gene end was trimmed by 3 bases and the J gene end by 8 bases; junction bases not matched to a gene: 12. Germline V gives CDR1 KGHDR, CDR2 SFDVKD. As DNA, the CDR3 is TGTGCCACCAGTGATCTCCCGGCTAGCGGGAGGGTCGGTGGGGAGCTGTTTTTT. Amino acids: CATSDLPASGRVGGELFF.

This clonotype was seen many times. The chain uses TRBV28 and TRBJ1-6, with D unclear. CDR3 length equals 10 residues. V lost 8 bases and J 9 bases, leaving 5 bases between the germline ends. Germline CDR1 and CDR2: MDHEN and SYDVKM. The CDR3 bases are TGTGCCAGCGGCGGTTCACCCCTCCACTTT. Amino acid sequence: CASGGSPLHF.

V gene TRBV12-3 or TRBV12-4 combines with J gene TRBJ2-3, with D uncertain. The CDR3 is 15 amino acids. Trimming took 6 bases from V and 2 from J, leaving 15 bases between them. CDR3 sequence: CASRLGGILTDTQYF. CDR3 coding DNA: TGTGCCAGCAGGCTAGGTGGGATTCTCACAGATACGCAGTATTTT.

This chain's CDR3 is CASSSFQYTDTQYF. In DNA, the CDR3 is TGTGCCAGCAGTTCGTTCCAGTACACAGATACGCAGTATTTT. The rearrangement links TRBV2 to TRBJ2-3; D remains ambiguous. Germline CDR1 and CDR2: SNHLY and FYNNEI. CDR3 size: 14 residues. V was cut by 5 bases and J by 2 bases, with 11 bases left in between.

This clonotype showed up just a few times. The chain joins TRBV7-9 to TRBJ2-1; 8 nucleotides match TRBD1. V dropped 2 bases and J dropped 5; count of bases not matched to a gene: 8. This CDR3 spans 16 amino acids. From germline, CDR1 is SEHNR and CDR2 FQNEAQ (reference sequence). The CDR3 bases are TGTGCCAGCAGCTTACACCGGGACAGGATCCACAATGAGCAGTTCTTC. As protein: CASSLHRDRIHNEQFF.

This clonotype was picked up many times. This chain links TRBV6-2 or TRBV6-3 with TRBJ2-3; 12 bases fit TRBD2. The J segment lost 4 bases and the V segment lost 6 bases, leaving 2 bases of the junction unmatched. Germline V gives CDR1 MNHEY, CDR2 SVGEGT. This CDR3 region has 14 residues. CDR3 amino acids: CASRTSGRPDTQYF. CDR3 bases: TGTGCCAGCAGAACTAGCGGGAGGCCAGATACGCAGTATTTT.

This clonotype was seen more than once but under ten times. The chain employs TRBV4-1 and TRBJ1-3, with a weak D call TRBD1 (5 bases). This CDR3 is built from 13 residues. V shed 0 bases and J shed 11 bases, with 11 bases lying between them. Looked up from germline, CDR1 is MGHRA and CDR2 is YSYEKL. The CDR3 sequence is CASSQERGPPIYF. The CDR3 DNA reads as TGCGCCAGCAGCCAAGAAAGGGGCCCCCCCATATATTTT.

This chain uses TRBV11-2 with TRBJ2-3, with TRBD2 identical over 10 bases. This CDR3 comprises 15 residues. Germline V gene data show CDR1 as SGHAT and CDR2 as FQNNGV. The trim removed 5 bases at V and 5 bases at J, leaving 7 bases unmatched. CDR3 DNA: TGTGCCAGCAGCGGTGAGCGGGAGGGCCGAGATACGCAGTATTTT. Its protein is CASSGEREGRDTQYF.

Written as DNA, the CDR3 is TGTGCCAGCAGTTTTCAGCCTGAGAACACTGAAGCTTTCTTT. This gives the protein CASSFQPENTEAFF. V is TRBV27 and J is TRBJ1-1; no reliable D call. Germline CDR1 and CDR2: MNHEY and SMNVEV (reference sequence). CDR3 size: 14 residues. With 3 bases removed from V and 1 base from J, the gap between germline ends came to 9 bases.

The chain uses TRBV5-1 and TRBJ2-7; D remains unclear. V lost 5 bases and J 3 bases, leaving 15 bases between the germline ends. Germline-derived CDR1 and CDR2 are SGHRS and YFSETQ. The CDR3 totals 14 residues. CDR3 sequence reads: CASSPGNPIYEQYF. The DNA of the CDR3 is TGCGCCAGCAGTCCCGGAAATCCTATCTACGAGCAGTACTTC.

V usage is TRBV18 and J usage is TRBJ2-1; 9 bases agree with TRBD2. V gave up 5 bases and J gave up 9 bases; unmatched junction bases: 11. Per germline, CDR1 KGHSH and CDR2 LQKENI. The CDR3 runs 15 residues. The CDR3 loop reads CASSSRAGGTGEQFF. The DNA of the CDR3 is TGTGCCAGCTCATCGCGAGCGGGAGGAACGGGTGAGCAGTTCTTC.

In its sample, this clonotype was seen a few times. The chain combines TRBV28 with TRBJ2-2; D is unresolved. The CDR3 has 17 amino acids. V was trimmed by 1 base and J by 1 base, leaving 13 bases between them. In germline, CDR1 is MDHEN, CDR2 SYDVKM. The CDR3 is CASSLSETGLNTGELFF. The CDR3 coding sequence is TGTGCCAGCAGTTTATCCGAGACCGGGCTGAACACCGGGGAGCTGTTTTTT.

V gene TRBV6-1 combines with J gene TRBJ2-1, with 9 positions matching TRBD2. Germline loops: CDR1 MNHNS, CDR2 SASEGT. The ends lost 4 bases at V and 4 bases at J; junction bases unmatched: 5. The CDR3 covers 15 residues. The CDR3: CASSVIAGAYNEQFF. CDR3 in DNA: TGTGCCAGCAGTGTTATAGCGGGGGCGTACAATGAGCAGTTCTTC.

The V and J genes are TRBV14 and TRBJ1-3, with D perhaps TRBD1 (6 bases). CDR1 SGHDN and CDR2 FVKESK come from the germline V gene. This CDR3 is 16 amino acids long. V shed 3 bases and J shed 0 bases, with 12 bases lying between them. The CDR3: CASSHPSGVSGNTIYF. CDR3 coding DNA: TGTGCCAGCAGCCACCCCTCAGGGGTCTCTGGAAACACCATATATTTT.